These 3 T cell receptor beta chains originate from one sample sequenced in a study of blood T cell repertoires in COVID-19. Measured with immunoSEQ multiplex PCR; TCRdb has only the in-frame clones, and not every one. This sample has around 230,000 clones, with 81% found just once. The sequencing input was peripheral blood. Source of these receptors: a woman older than 75 with acute or convalescent COVID-19.

This clone was recorded once. The CDR3 DNA reads TGCAGTGCTAGTCAAGCGGGGGGGCCCTACAATGAGCAGTTCTTC. Translated: CSASQAGGPYNEQFF. The chain combines TRBV20-1 with TRBJ2-1; 10 nucleotides agree with TRBD2. The CDR3 totals 15 residues. The ends lost 3 bases at V and 2 bases at J; junction bases unmatched: 4. Germline assignment: CDR1 DFQATT and CDR2 SNEGSKA (reference sequence).

The rearrangement links TRBV5-1 to TRBJ2-3; TRBD2 might be the D (7 bases). The CDR3 sequence is 14 residues long. V gave up 10 bases and J gave up 4 bases, with 19 bases separating them. Germline CDR1 and CDR2: SGHRS and YFSETQ. DNA of the CDR3: TGCGCCCGCACCTGGGGGGGGGCCGCAGATACGCAGTATTTT. Its translation is CARTWGGAADTQYF. Full variable domain (outside the CDR3, taken from reference TRBV5-1 and TRBJ2-3): KAGVTQTPRYLIKTRGQQVTLSCSPISGHRSVSWYQQTPGQGLQFLFEYFSETQRNKGNFPGRFSGRQFSNSRSEMNVSTLELGDSALYLCARTWGGAADTQYFGPGTRLTVL.

V gene TRBV5-1 combines with J gene TRBJ1-6, with 9 bases lining up with TRBD1. The CDR3 length is 15 residues. The V gene's germline CDR1 is SGHRS and CDR2 YFSETQ. V lost 5 bases, J lost 4 bases, and 4 bases stayed unmatched. CDR3 protein: CASSGDRAYNSPLHF. DNA for the CDR3: TGCGCCAGCAGTGGGGACAGGGCTTATAATTCACCCCTCCACTTT. The whole variable domain, filled in from reference TRBV5-1 and TRBJ1-6, reads KAGVTQTPRYLIKTRGQQVTLSCSPISGHRSVSWYQQTPGQGLQFLFEYFSETQRNKGNFPGRFSGRQFSNSRSEMNVSTLELGDSALYLCASSGDRAYNSPLHFGNGTRLTVT.